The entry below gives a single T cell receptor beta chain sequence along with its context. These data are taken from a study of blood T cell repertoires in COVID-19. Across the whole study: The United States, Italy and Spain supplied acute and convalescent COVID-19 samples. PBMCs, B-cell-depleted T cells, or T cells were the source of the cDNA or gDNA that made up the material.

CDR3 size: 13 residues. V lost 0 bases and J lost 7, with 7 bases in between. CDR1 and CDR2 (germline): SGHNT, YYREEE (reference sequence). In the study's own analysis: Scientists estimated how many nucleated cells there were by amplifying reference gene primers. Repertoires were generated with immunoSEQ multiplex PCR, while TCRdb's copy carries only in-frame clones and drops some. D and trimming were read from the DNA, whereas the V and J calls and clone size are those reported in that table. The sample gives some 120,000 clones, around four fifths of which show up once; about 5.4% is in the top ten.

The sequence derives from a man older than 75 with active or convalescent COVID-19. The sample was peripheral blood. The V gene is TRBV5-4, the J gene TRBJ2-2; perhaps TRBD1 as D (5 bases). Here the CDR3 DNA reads TGTGCCAGCAGCTTGGAGGGGTTCGGGGAGCTGTTTTTT. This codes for CASSLEGFGELFF.